The 31 T cell receptor beta chains given below trace back to one sample, sequenced in a study of T cells expressing NK-cell markers. TCRdb processed the 5' RACE reads again and assigns one entry to each CDR3 protein, with no DNA. This sample's table has more than 250,000 distinct CDR3 sequences. The sample comprised blood T cells: a sorted CD56 or NKG2C T cell subset, CD4+ or CD8+ T cells, or bulk PBMC T cells (not recorded which). These receptors originate from a man aged 18 to 30 in good health.

The chain uses TRBV20-1 and TRBJ2-3; absent DNA, TCRdb's TRBD1 call cannot be checked. Per germline, CDR1 DFQATT and CDR2 SNEGSKA (reference sequence). This CDR3 has 20 amino acids. The CDR3 sequence: CSARGVVPDNPFLSTDTQYF.

The chain couples TRBV28 to TRBJ2-5. Germline V gives CDR1 MDHEN, CDR2 SYDVKM. The CDR3 totals 14 residues. The CDR3: CASSLGGVRETQYF.

The chain carries TRBV20-1 and TRBJ1-6; TCRdb proposes TRBD1, but this gene call is untestable without DNA. This CDR3 comprises 15 residues. Looked up from germline, CDR1 is DFQATT and CDR2 is SNEGSKA (reference sequence). The CDR3 protein is CSAELRAQGNSPLHF.

The chain has TRBV7-2 and TRBJ1-5; the TCRdb D gene call, TRBD1, has no DNA to confirm it. CDR1 and CDR2 from the germline V gene are SGHTA and FQGNSA. The CDR3 contains 15 residues. CDR3 amino acids: CASSPTGDENQPQHF.

CDR3 sequence: CASSAHVSGQQFF. The chain is built from TRBV19 and TRBJ2-1; the D call from TCRdb, TRBD2, cannot be confirmed without DNA. The CDR3 contains 13 residues. CDR1 LNHDA and CDR2 SQIVND come from the germline V gene (reference sequence). The whole variable domain, remainder taken from reference TRBV19 and TRBJ2-1, is DGGITQSPKYLFRKEGQNVTLSCEQNLNHDAMYWYRQDPGQGLRLIYYSQIVNDFQKGDIAEGYSVSREKKESFPLTVTSAQKNPTAFYLCASSAHVSGQQFFGPGTRLTVL.

The chain couples TRBV2 to TRBJ2-7; the D call of TRBD1 rests on TCRdb alone, since no DNA is present to check it. The CDR3 spans 15 residues. Looked up from germline, CDR1 is SNHLY and CDR2 is FYNNEI. This CDR3 is CASRRQGGSSYEQYF.

V is TRBV12-3 or TRBV12-4 and J is TRBJ2-7; TCRdb's D call of TRBD1 is untestable without DNA. CDR3 size: 16 residues. This CDR3 reads CASSWLARGTPYEQYF.

The chain carries TRBV5-1 and TRBJ2-3; the TRBD2 assignment by TCRdb is unverifiable without DNA. Germline CDR1 and CDR2: SGHRS and YFSETQ. The CDR3 loop spans 18 amino acids. CDR3 protein: CASSLTGTSGRITDTQYF.

The chain joins TRBV14 to TRBJ2-4; TCRdb returns TRBD1, unconfirmable since there is no DNA. The CDR3 has 16 amino acids. In germline, CDR1 is SGHDN, CDR2 FVKESK. CDR3 protein: CASSQDQGRGLNIQYF.

The chain employs TRBV12-3 or TRBV12-4 and TRBJ2-1; TCRdb selects TRBD2, and the lack of DNA leaves this call unchecked. The CDR3 is 17 amino acids. The CDR3 protein is CASRRGTSGRSYNEQFF.

The V gene is TRBV29-1, the J gene TRBJ1-2. This CDR3 spans 13 amino acids. The germline CDR1 and CDR2 sequences are SQVTM and ANQGSEA. CDR3 amino acids: CSVAQRTNYGYTF. Full variable domain (rest looked up from reference TRBV29-1 and TRBJ1-2): SAVISQKPSRDICQRGTSLTIQCQVDSQVTMMFWYRQQPGQSLTLIATANQGSEATYESGFVIDKFPISRPNLTFSTLTVSNMSPEDSSIYLCSVAQRTNYGYTFGSGTRLTVV.

The chain carries TRBV12-3 or TRBV12-4 and TRBJ2-3; as DNA is missing, the TRBD1 call by TCRdb cannot be tested. There are 14 residues in the CDR3. The CDR3 spells CASRGQGNIDTQYF.

The chain recombines TRBV20-1 with TRBJ1-1; TCRdb proposes TRBD1, but this gene call is untestable without DNA. The CDR3 is 13 residues long. Germline V lookup: CDR1 DFQATT, CDR2 SNEGSKA (reference sequence). CDR3 region: CSASPRKMTEAFF.

The V call is TRBV5-1, the J call TRBJ1-1; TCRdb reports TRBD1, a call that lacks DNA to check it against. The CDR3 length is 17 residues. CDR1 SGHRS and CDR2 YFSETQ come from the germline V gene. The CDR3 loop reads CASSWRATGWSDTEAFF.

V gene TRBV11-2 combines with J gene TRBJ2-3; checking the TCRdb D call of TRBD1 is not possible without DNA. In germline, CDR1 is SGHAT, CDR2 FQNNGV. This CDR3 is 11 amino acids long. The CDR3 loop is CASSLEGVAYF.

The chain is built from TRBV12-3 or TRBV12-4 and TRBJ1-1; the D call of TRBD1 rests on TCRdb alone, since no DNA is present to check it. There are 14 residues in the CDR3. CDR3 loop: CASRRGTANTEAFF.

The chain carries TRBV15 and TRBJ1-5. Germline lookup yields CDR1 LNHNV and CDR2 YYDKDF (reference sequence). The CDR3 extends over 13 amino acids. CDR3 region: CATALDFIQPQHF. Variable domain in full (rest from reference TRBV15 and TRBJ1-5): DAMVIQNPRYQVTQFGKPVTLSCSQTLNHNVMYWYQQKSSQAPKLLFHYYDKDFNNEADTPDNFQSRRPNTSFCFLDIRSPGLGDTAMYLCATALDFIQPQHFGDGTRLSIL.

The genes are TRBV11-3 and TRBJ2-1; the D call of TRBD2 rests on TCRdb alone, since no DNA is present to check it. The CDR3 spans 16 residues. From germline, CDR1 is SGHNT and CDR2 YENEEA. CDR3 amino acids: CASSLILAGARNEQFF.

V gene TRBV10-3 combines with J gene TRBJ2-5; TCRdb returns TRBD2, unconfirmable since there is no DNA. This CDR3 is built from 15 residues. Per the germline V gene, CDR1 is ENHRY and CDR2 is SYGVKD. The chain's CDR3 is CAISSKSGSQETQYF.

The chain couples TRBV6-2 or TRBV6-3 to TRBJ2-7. CDR3 size: 12 residues. In germline, CDR1 is MNHEY, CDR2 SVGEGT. This CDR3 reads CATGDKSYEQYF.

V gene TRBV20-1 combines with J gene TRBJ2-7. The CDR3 consists of 12 residues. Looked up from germline, CDR1 is DFQATT and CDR2 is SNEGSKA (reference sequence). The CDR3 sequence: CSARSRAYEQYF.

The rearrangement links TRBV6-5 to TRBJ1-6. Germline V gene sequence: CDR1 MNHEY, CDR2 SVGAGI. The CDR3 runs 16 residues. The CDR3 protein is CASSSGRPTINSPLHF.

The rearrangement uses TRBV4-1 and TRBJ2-1; lacking DNA, the TRBD1 call made by TCRdb goes unchecked. CDR3 length equals 13 residues. The germline V gene encodes CDR1 MGHRA and CDR2 YSYEKL. The CDR3 loop is CASSQDPVNEQFF.

The J gene is TRBJ1-5, the V gene TRBV20-1; TCRdb designates TRBD1, a call that cannot be tested without DNA. This CDR3 has 14 amino acids. Germline lookup yields CDR1 DFQATT and CDR2 SNEGSKA (reference sequence). The CDR3 spells CSASGGAGNQPQHF.

The chain recombines TRBV5-4 with TRBJ2-6. The CDR3 totals 16 residues. From germline, CDR1 is SGHNT and CDR2 YYREEE (reference sequence). CDR3 sequence: CASSLGTEAGANVLTF.

The genes are TRBV20-1 and TRBJ2-3; as DNA is missing, the TRBD2 call by TCRdb cannot be tested. The CDR3 loop spans 13 amino acids. Germline assignment: CDR1 DFQATT and CDR2 SNEGSKA (reference sequence). CDR3 in amino acids: CSASKGRLDTQYF.

J is TRBJ1-1 and V is TRBV7-9. The CDR3 runs 13 residues. Germline V lookup: CDR1 SEHNR, CDR2 FQNEAQ (reference sequence). CDR3 loop: CASRDTTGTEAFF.

This chain joins TRBV25-1 and TRBJ2-7; there is no DNA to check the TCRdb D call of TRBD1. The CDR3 loop spans 12 amino acids. Germline CDR1 reads MGHDK; CDR2 reads SYGVNS. The CDR3 loop is CASSVGTYEQYF.

The rearrangement joins TRBV15 to TRBJ1-6; the TRBD1 assignment by TCRdb is unverifiable without DNA. CDR1 is LNHNV, CDR2 YYDKDF, per germline (reference sequence). This CDR3 is built from 13 residues. CDR3 sequence reads: CATSPEIHRGLHF.

The CDR3 is CASSHNMGKLFF. The chain links TRBV4-1 to TRBJ1-4; the D gene TCRdb calls, TRBD1, cannot be checked with no DNA. CDR3 length: 12 amino acids. Per the germline V gene, CDR1 is MGHRA and CDR2 is YSYEKL.

The chain couples TRBV28 to TRBJ2-5; TCRdb lists TRBD1, though no DNA is available to test this call. CDR1 and CDR2 from the germline V gene are MDHEN and SYDVKM. This CDR3 has 18 amino acids. The CDR3 is CASSSPSDPVPLLETQYF.